The 8 T cell receptor beta chains listed next were all sequenced from one sample in a study of cytomegalovirus exposure and HLA in healthy donors. Primers included in the PCR were 60 Vbeta and 13 Jbeta primers. The table came from immunoSEQ multiplex PCR; TCRdb's copy has only in-frame clones and leaves some out. Found here are 150,000 to 200,000 clones; the top ten clones hold roughly 1.3%. The sequenced sample was PBMCs. Source of these receptors: a woman aged 60-70 years in good health and CMV-seronegative.

The chain employs TRBV9 and TRBJ2-1; possibly TRBD2 for D (5 bases). Trimming pared 0 bases from V and 4 bases from J, leaving 14 bases between. The germline CDR1 and CDR2 sequences are SGDLS and YYNGEE. The CDR3 sequence is 16 residues long. The CDR3 DNA follows: TGTGCCAGCAGCGTAGTCACAACTCCGGGGTACAATGAGCAGTTCTTC. This encodes CASSVVTTPGYNEQFF.

The chain uses TRBV30 and TRBJ2-7; D may be TRBD2 (6 bases). V lost 7 bases and J lost 5, with 21 bases in between. The CDR3 is 14 amino acids. Germline CDR1 reads GTSNPN; CDR2 reads SVGIG (reference sequence). DNA of the CDR3: TGTGCCTTGAACAGGTACGGAGGGAGAGACGAGCAGTACTTC. It is translated as CALNRYGGRDEQYF. The variable domain in full, with the rest retrieved from reference TRBV30 and TRBJ2-7, is SQTIHQWPATLVQPVGSPLSLECTVEGTSNPNLYWYRQAAGRGLQLLFYSVGIGQISSEVPQNLSASRPQDRQFILSSKKLLLSDSGFYLCALNRYGGRDEQYFGPGTRLTVT.

V is TRBV6-5 and J is TRBJ2-7; weak D call: TRBD1 (6 bases). Trimming left V 5 bases short and J 3 bases short, with 14 bases between. This CDR3 spans 14 amino acids. The germline V gene has CDR1 MNHEY and CDR2 SVGAGI. CDR3 nucleotides: TGTGCCAGCAGTGCCCGGACAGCCAGCTACGAGCAGTACTTC. Translated, it gives CASSARTASYEQYF.

The V and J genes are TRBV30 and TRBJ1-1; D uncertain. The CDR3 sequence is 13 residues long. V lost 5 bases to trimming and J lost 1 base, with 11 bases between them. Germline V gene lookup returns CDR1 GTSNPN and CDR2 SVGIG (reference sequence). The CDR3 DNA reads as TGTGCCTGGGGTAACACGCCGAACACTGAAGCTTTCTTT. Protein sequence: CAWGNTPNTEAFF.

V is TRBV7-2 and J is TRBJ2-7; 8 bases agree with TRBD1. Per germline, CDR1 SGHTA and CDR2 FQGNSA. CDR3 length equals 14 residues. The V segment lost 3 bases and the J segment 5 bases; nucleotides outside the gene matches: 6. The CDR3 DNA is TGTGCCAGCAGCTTCCGGACAGGGTTGAACGAGCAGTACTTC. This translates into CASSFRTGLNEQYF.

This chain links TRBV27 with TRBJ2-1, with D perhaps matching TRBD1 (6 bases). Trimming took 4 bases from V and 7 from J, leaving 17 bases between them. Germline CDR1 and CDR2: MNHEY and SMNVEV (reference sequence). The CDR3 extends over 15 amino acids. The CDR3 spells CASSWGLSGSNEQFF. In DNA form, the CDR3 reads TGTGCCAGCAGTTGGGGGCTTTCGGGAAGTAATGAGCAGTTCTTC.

This chain joins TRBV5-5 and TRBJ1-5; D might be TRBD1 (6 bases). The germline gives CDR1 SGHKS, CDR2 YYEKEE (reference sequence). Trimming pared 1 base from V and 5 bases from J, leaving 13 bases between. The CDR3 length is 15 residues. The CDR3 bases are TGTGCCAGCAGCTTGCAGGGACACCTCGATCAGCCCCAGCATTTT. It encodes CASSLQGHLDQPQHF.

The chain employs TRBV7-3 and TRBJ2-5; TRBD2 aligns across 8 bases. The CDR3 extends over 15 amino acids. Germline lookup yields CDR1 SGHTA and CDR2 FQGTGA. With V trimmed by 5 bases and J by 2 bases, 7 bases remained unmatched. The DNA of the CDR3 is TGTGCCAGCAGCCTTAGCGGGGAGCAACAAGAGACCCAGTACTTC. This gives the protein CASSLSGEQQETQYF.